Listed below are T cell receptor beta chains from one sample, sequenced in a study of CD8 T cells in Susac syndrome. Each CDR3 protein gets one entry after TCRdb re-called the immunoSEQ multiplex PCR reads with MiXCR. The data show some 190,000 distinct CDR3 sequences, 94% seen once. Material for sequencing was CD4+ T cells from PBMCs. Receptor source: a human donor with Susac syndrome. The CDR3 runs from the conserved cysteine through the conserved F or W. Fields, in order: clone size, V gene, J gene, CDR3 length, D gene, CDR3 DNA, CDR3 protein. D genes are given only for firm matches. A clone size is listed for some rows: how often the clone was seen (once, few, many), or a class if it is expanded.

clone_size: NA; v_call: TRBV7-8; j_call: TRBJ2-1; cdr3_length: 18; d_call: TRBD2; cdr3_nt: TGTGCCAGCAGCTTACCTAGCGGGGACCCGGCCCCTTACAATGAGCAGTTCTTC; cdr3_aa: CASSLPSGDPAPYNEQFF
clone_size: NA; v_call: TRBV4-1; j_call: TRBJ2-5; cdr3_length: 13; d_call: NA; cdr3_nt: TGCGCCAGCAGCCTCCTATTCCAAGAGACCCAGTACTTC; cdr3_aa: CASSLLFQETQYF
clone_size: NA; v_call: TRBV19; j_call: TRBJ1-1; cdr3_length: 14; d_call: TRBD1; cdr3_nt: TGTGCCAGTAGTCCCCCGACAGGGGCGACTGAAGCTTTCTTT; cdr3_aa: CASSPPTGATEAFF
clone_size: NA; v_call: TRBV7-3; j_call: TRBJ2-1; cdr3_length: 15; d_call: NA; cdr3_nt: TGTGCCAGCAGCTTCCGGTCCGGGGGTCTCGATGAGCAGTTCTTC; cdr3_aa: CASSFRSGGLDEQFF
clone_size: NA; v_call: TRBV2; j_call: TRBJ2-3; cdr3_length: 13; d_call: NA; cdr3_nt: TGTGCCAGCAGAAGCCTGGTCGCAGATACGCAGTATTTT; cdr3_aa: CASRSLVADTQYF
clone_size: NA; v_call: TRBV19; j_call: TRBJ1-1; cdr3_length: 14; d_call: NA; cdr3_nt: TGTGCCAGTAGTCATAATCCCGGACGGCCTGAAGCTTTCTTT; cdr3_aa: CASSHNPGRPEAFF
clone_size: NA; v_call: TRBV19; j_call: TRBJ2-5; cdr3_length: 14; d_call: NA; cdr3_nt: TGTGCCAGTAGCTGGGTAGGGGAAGGAGAGACCCAGTACTTC; cdr3_aa: CASSWVGEGETQYF
clone_size: NA; v_call: TRBV27; j_call: TRBJ2-1; cdr3_length: 13; d_call: NA; cdr3_nt: TGTGCCAGCCTCGCAGCAGGGGCTTATGAGCAGTTCTTC; cdr3_aa: CASLAAGAYEQFF
clone_size: NA; v_call: TRBV5-1; j_call: TRBJ1-5; cdr3_length: 14; d_call: NA; cdr3_nt: TGCGCCAGCAGCTTGGCGTCGGGAAATCAGCCCCAGCATTTT; cdr3_aa: CASSLASGNQPQHF
clone_size: NA; v_call: TRBV10-3; j_call: TRBJ1-5; cdr3_length: 14; d_call: NA; cdr3_nt: TGTGCCATCAGTGAGTCTCCGGTGAATCAGCCCCAGCATTTT; cdr3_aa: CAISESPVNQPQHF
clone_size: NA; v_call: TRBV3-1; j_call: TRBJ1-3; cdr3_length: 15; d_call: NA; cdr3_nt: TGTGCCAGCAGCCAGGCCGTCAGCGCGGGAAACACCATATATTTT; cdr3_aa: CASSQAVSAGNTIYF
clone_size: NA; v_call: TRBV9; j_call: TRBJ2-7; cdr3_length: 16; d_call: TRBD1; cdr3_nt: TGTGCCAGCAGCGTAGCTACGGGACAGGGGATCTACGAGCAGTACTTC; cdr3_aa: CASSVATGQGIYEQYF
clone_size: NA; v_call: TRBV27; j_call: TRBJ2-7; cdr3_length: 16; d_call: NA; cdr3_nt: TGTGCCAGCAGAACTCGGTGGGGGCAGGGCCCCAACGAGCAGTACTTC; cdr3_aa: CASRTRWGQGPNEQYF
clone_size: NA; v_call: TRBV20-1; j_call: TRBJ1-2; cdr3_length: 14; d_call: NA; cdr3_nt: TGCAGTGCGGCTGACCTGGCAGAGAACTATGGCTACACCTTC; cdr3_aa: CSAADLAENYGYTF
clone_size: NA; v_call: TRBV6-5; j_call: TRBJ2-7; cdr3_length: 16; d_call: TRBD1; cdr3_nt: TGTGCCAGCATTAGGGTGGGGACAGGGCTCTCCTACGAGCAGTACTTC; cdr3_aa: CASIRVGTGLSYEQYF
clone_size: few; v_call: TRBV11-1; j_call: TRBJ2-1; cdr3_length: 17; d_call: NA; cdr3_nt: TGTGCCAGCAGCTTAGGGCCTGGGCAGGGGAGTGGCAATGAGCAGTTCTTC; cdr3_aa: CASSLGPGQGSGNEQFF
clone_size: NA; v_call: TRBV4-1; j_call: TRBJ1-5; cdr3_length: 13; d_call: NA; cdr3_nt: TGCGCCAGCAGCCATGAACACAATCAGCCCCAGCATTTT; cdr3_aa: CASSHEHNQPQHF
clone_size: NA; v_call: TRBV29-1; j_call: TRBJ1-5; cdr3_length: 12; d_call: NA; cdr3_nt: TGCAGCGTTGGTGATAGCAATCAGCCCCAGCATTTT; cdr3_aa: CSVGDSNQPQHF